This T cell receptor (beta chain) was sequenced for a study of early T cells in non-severe SARS-CoV-2 infection. Study context: From unsorted whole blood, bulk RNA was sequenced, and the chains remained unpaired.

At least ten counts were recorded for this clonotype. Its antigen is not identified. The CDR3 has 15 amino acids. V lost 4 bases and J 2 bases, leaving 15 bases between the germline ends. Germline CDR1 and CDR2: SGHDT and YYEEEE. Study-level points and caveats: Using VDJdb, the matching emphasized anti-spike CD8 responses while missing private and CD4 specificities.

Molecules of cDNA were individually given unique molecular identifiers that were attached to them. Each CDR3 protein gets one entry after TCRdb re-called the 5' RACE reads with MiXCR. The table lists over 85,000 distinct CDR3 sequences, around 13% of them singletons, with 5% to 8% in the top ten. The sequence was collected from an adult who was a healthcare worker with PCR-confirmed SARS-CoV-2 infection or an uninfected control (not recorded which). Sequencing used whole blood. This rearrangement joins TRBV5-6 to TRBJ1-2; D not resolved. CDR3 in amino acids: CASSSATYMNYGYTF. CDR3 sequence (DNA): TGTGCCAGCAGCAGCGCCACCTACATGAACTATGGCTACACCTTC.